One sample yielded the 6 T cell receptor beta chains listed below, sequenced in a study of shared clonotypes between healthy human individuals. Assay: immunoSEQ multiplex PCR; the TCRdb copy retains only in-frame clones and omits some. The sample records roughly 1 million clones, around 76% being singletons. Sequenced input: memory CD4+ T cells sorted from blood. Subset in this sample: CD45RA-negative fraction. The receptors shown here come from a man younger than 30 in good health.

This chain links TRBV13 with TRBJ1-4; TRBD1 matches at 7 bases. CDR1 and CDR2 from the germline V gene are PRHDT and FYEKMQ (reference sequence). The length of the CDR3 is 16 residues. V lost 5 bases and J lost 5; bases outside the gene matches: 11. The CDR3 DNA sequence: TGTGCCAGCAGCAATGGAGGGACAGCTAAAAATGAAAAACTGTTTTTT. It translates to CASSNGGTAKNEKLFF. Filled out from reference TRBV13 and TRBJ1-4, the complete variable domain reads AAGVIQSPRHLIKEKRETATLKCYPIPRHDTVYWYQQGPGQDPQFLISFYEKMQSDKGSIPDRFSAQQFSDYHSELNMSSLELGDSALYFCASSNGGTAKNEKLFFGSGTQLSVL.

Note on this clone: Other DNA sequences within the sample encode an identical CDR3. This chain joins TRBV5-4 and TRBJ2-3; no clear D. The germline V gene has CDR1 SGHNT and CDR2 YYREEE (reference sequence). This CDR3 is 13 amino acids long. The V and J ends lost 6 bases and 2 bases respectively, with 10 bases between them. The CDR3 loop reads CASNPASTDTQYF. CDR3 DNA sequence: TGTGCCAGCAACCCGGCATCCACAGATACGCAGTATTTT.

The chain has TRBV6-6 and TRBJ2-7; D assignment may be TRBD1 or TRBD2 (6 bases each). Germline V gene sequence: CDR1 MNHNY, CDR2 SVGAGI (reference sequence). CDR3 length: 16 amino acids. V lost 0 bases, J lost 0 bases, and 12 bases lay in between. The CDR3 region is CASSYSGGASSYEQYF. DNA for the CDR3: TGTGCCAGCAGTTACTCGGGGGGCGCAAGCTCCTACGAGCAGTACTTC.

This clone was seen once. The rearrangement joins TRBV5-6 to TRBJ1-1; D is uncertain. Per germline, CDR1 SGHDT and CDR2 YYEEEE. This CDR3 has 13 amino acids. The V end was cut by 2 bases, the J end by 0 bases, with 5 bases between. The CDR3 loop is CASSLTVNTEAFF. CDR3 nucleotide sequence: TGTGCCAGCAGCTTAACGGTGAACACTGAAGCTTTCTTT.

J is TRBJ1-1 and V is TRBV19; no clear D gene. Trimming took off 3 bases at V and 2 bases at J, with 10 bases between the two ends. Germline CDR1 reads LNHDA; CDR2 reads SQIVND (reference sequence). The length of the CDR3 is 14 residues. For the CDR3, the DNA is TGTGCCAGTAGTATTCGGGCAAGTAACACTGAAGCTTTCTTT. Protein: CASSIRASNTEAFF.

This chain uses TRBV9 with TRBJ2-2; no reliable D call. CDR1 is SGDLS, CDR2 YYNGEE, per germline. CDR3 size: 14 residues. Trimming took off 0 bases at V and 3 bases at J, with 6 bases between the two ends. CDR3 bases: TGTGCCAGCAGCGTAGTCGGATACACCGGGGAGCTGTTTTTT. It is translated as CASSVVGYTGELFF.